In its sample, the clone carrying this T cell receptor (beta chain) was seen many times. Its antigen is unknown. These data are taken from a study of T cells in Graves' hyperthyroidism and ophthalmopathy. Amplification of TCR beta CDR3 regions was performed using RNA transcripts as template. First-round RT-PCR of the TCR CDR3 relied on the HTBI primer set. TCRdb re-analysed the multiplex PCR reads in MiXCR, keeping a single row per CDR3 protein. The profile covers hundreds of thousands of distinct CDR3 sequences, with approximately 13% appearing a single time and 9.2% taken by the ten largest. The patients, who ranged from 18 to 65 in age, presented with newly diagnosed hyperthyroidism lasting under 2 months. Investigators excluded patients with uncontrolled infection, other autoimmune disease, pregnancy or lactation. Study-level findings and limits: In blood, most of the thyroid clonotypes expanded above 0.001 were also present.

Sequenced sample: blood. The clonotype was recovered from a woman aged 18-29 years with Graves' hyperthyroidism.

The CDR3 here is CASSLTSASTDTQYF. The CDR3, as DNA: TGTGCCAGCAGTCTCACTAGCGCTAGCACAGATACGCAGTATTTT. J is TRBJ2-3 and V is TRBV7-2, with TRBD2 identical over 7 bases. Per the germline V gene, CDR1 is SGHTA and CDR2 is FQGNSA. The CDR3 extends over 15 amino acids. V lost 6 bases, J lost 0 bases, and 6 bases stayed unmatched.